This TCR beta chain appears in the sequencing data of a study of cytomegalovirus exposure and HLA in healthy donors. Study details: A preliminary data release comprised 80 million to 95 million unique TCRs obtained from HLA-typed donors. Genetic ancestry analysis placed under 90% of the 300 to 500 donors that were genotyped in the Caucasian-associated cluster. The study, taken as a whole, reports: Earlier findings revealed that most TCR beta V segments proved productive either about 87% or about 30% of the time.

With 60 Vbeta and 13 Jbeta primers, the PCR was carried out. Generated by immunoSEQ multiplex PCR, the TCRdb table keeps only in-frame clones and is missing some. The sample has about 140,000 clones; about three quarters are singletons. As to this clone: As yet, its antigen is unknown.

The CDR3 is 15 amino acids. Germline V CDR1 and CDR2: SGHTA, FQGNSA. Between the trimmed V and J ends, which lost 3 bases and 0 bases, there was a span of 9 bases. Sample: PBMCs. The origin of this receptor is a male donor in good health and CMV-seropositive. The chain links TRBV7-2 to TRBJ2-1; tentatively, D is TRBD2 (6 bases). The CDR3 region is CASSLGGTSYNEQFF. The DNA of the CDR3 is TGTGCCAGCAGCTTGGGGGGTACCTCCTACAATGAGCAGTTCTTC.